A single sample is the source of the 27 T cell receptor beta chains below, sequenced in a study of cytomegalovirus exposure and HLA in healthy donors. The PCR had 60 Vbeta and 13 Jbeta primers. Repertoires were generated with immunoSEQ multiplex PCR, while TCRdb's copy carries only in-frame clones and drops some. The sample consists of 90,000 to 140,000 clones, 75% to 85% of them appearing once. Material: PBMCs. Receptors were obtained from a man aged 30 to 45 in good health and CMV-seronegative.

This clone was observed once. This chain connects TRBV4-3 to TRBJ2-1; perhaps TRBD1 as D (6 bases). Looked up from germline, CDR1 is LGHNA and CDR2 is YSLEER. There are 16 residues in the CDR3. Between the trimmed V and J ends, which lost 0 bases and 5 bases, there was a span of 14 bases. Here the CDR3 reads CASSQDRQGSNNEQFF. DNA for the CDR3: TGCGCCAGCAGCCAAGATCGGCAGGGGTCCAACAATGAGCAGTTCTTC.

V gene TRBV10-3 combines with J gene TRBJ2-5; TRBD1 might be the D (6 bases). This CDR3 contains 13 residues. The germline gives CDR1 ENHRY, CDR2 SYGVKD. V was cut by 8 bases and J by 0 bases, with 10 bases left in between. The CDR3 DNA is TGTGCCATCCAGGGGCTTGACCAAGAGACCCAGTACTTC. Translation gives CAIQGLDQETQYF.

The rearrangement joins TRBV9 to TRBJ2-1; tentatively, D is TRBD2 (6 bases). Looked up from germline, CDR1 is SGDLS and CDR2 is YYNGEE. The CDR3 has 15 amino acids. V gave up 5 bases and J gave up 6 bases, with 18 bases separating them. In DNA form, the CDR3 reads TGTGCCAGCAGTTTTGGGGCTAGCGACTTCAATGAGCAGTTCTTC. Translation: CASSFGASDFNEQFF. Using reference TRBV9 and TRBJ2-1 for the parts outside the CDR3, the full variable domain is DSGVTQTPKHLITATGQRVTLRCSPRSGDLSVYWYQQSLDQGLQFLIQYYNGEERAKGNILERFSAQQFPDLHSELNLSSLELGDSALYFCASSFGASDFNEQFFGPGTRLTVL.

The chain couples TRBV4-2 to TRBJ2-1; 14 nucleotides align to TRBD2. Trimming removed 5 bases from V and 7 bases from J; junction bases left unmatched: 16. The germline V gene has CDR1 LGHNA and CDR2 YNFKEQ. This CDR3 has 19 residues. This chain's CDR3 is CASSKGTSGRGGDTNEQFF. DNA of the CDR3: TGTGCCAGCAGCAAAGGGACTAGCGGGAGAGGAGGGGATACGAATGAGCAGTTCTTC.

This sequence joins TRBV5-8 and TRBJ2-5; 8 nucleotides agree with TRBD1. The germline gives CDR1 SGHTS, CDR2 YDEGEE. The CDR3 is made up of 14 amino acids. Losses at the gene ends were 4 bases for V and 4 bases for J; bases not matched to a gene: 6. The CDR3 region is CASSRGQVAETQYF. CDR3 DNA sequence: TGTGCCAGCAGCCGGGGACAGGTAGCAGAGACCCAGTACTTC.

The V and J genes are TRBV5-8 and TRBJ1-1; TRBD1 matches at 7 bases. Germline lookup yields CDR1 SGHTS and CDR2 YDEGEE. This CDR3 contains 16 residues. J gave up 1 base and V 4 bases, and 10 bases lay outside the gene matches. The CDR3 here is CASSLWPGQTNTEAFF. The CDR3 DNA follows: TGTGCCAGCAGCCTTTGGCCGGGACAGACGAACACTGAAGCTTTCTTT. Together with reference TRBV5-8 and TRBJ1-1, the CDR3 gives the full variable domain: EAGVTQSPTHLIKTRGQQATLRCSPISGHTSVYWYQQALGLGLQFLLWYDEGEERNRGNFPPRFSGRQFPNYSSELNVNALELEDSALYLCASSLWPGQTNTEAFFGQGTRLTVV.

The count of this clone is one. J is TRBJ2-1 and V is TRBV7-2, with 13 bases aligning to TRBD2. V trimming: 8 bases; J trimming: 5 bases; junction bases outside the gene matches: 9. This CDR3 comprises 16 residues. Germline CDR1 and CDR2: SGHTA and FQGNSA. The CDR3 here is CASGRLAGGPDNEQFF. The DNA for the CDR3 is TGTGCCAGCGGGAGACTAGCGGGGGGCCCCGACAATGAGCAGTTCTTC.

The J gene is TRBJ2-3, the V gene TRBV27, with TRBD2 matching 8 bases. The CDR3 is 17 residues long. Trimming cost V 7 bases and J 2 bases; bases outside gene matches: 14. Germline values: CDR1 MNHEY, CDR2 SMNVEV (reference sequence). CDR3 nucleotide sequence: TGTGCCAGCACCACGATGGGCCGAGCGGGAGACACAGATACGCAGTATTTT. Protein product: CASTTMGRAGDTDTQYF.

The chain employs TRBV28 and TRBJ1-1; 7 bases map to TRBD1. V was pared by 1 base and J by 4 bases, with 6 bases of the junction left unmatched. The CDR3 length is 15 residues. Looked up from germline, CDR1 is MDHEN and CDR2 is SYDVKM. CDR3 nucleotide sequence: TGTGCCAGCAGTTTATTAAAAACAGGGGTCACTGAAGCTTTCTTT. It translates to CASSLLKTGVTEAFF.

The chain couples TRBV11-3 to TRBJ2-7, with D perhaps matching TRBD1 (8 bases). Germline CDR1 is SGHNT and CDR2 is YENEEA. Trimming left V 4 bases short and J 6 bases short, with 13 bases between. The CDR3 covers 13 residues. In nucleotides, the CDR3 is TGTGCCAGCAGCTCCAACAGGGGGGGCGAGCAGTACTTC. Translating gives CASSSNRGGEQYF.

The CDR3 region has the DNA TGCGCCAGCAGCCCACGAGGGGGAAATCAGCCCCAGCATTTT. As protein: CASSPRGGNQPQHF. The chain employs TRBV5-1 and TRBJ1-5; tentatively, D is TRBD1 (6 bases). The V and J ends lost 4 bases and 4 bases respectively, with 12 bases between them. The CDR3 runs 14 residues. Germline V gene sequence: CDR1 SGHRS, CDR2 YFSETQ.

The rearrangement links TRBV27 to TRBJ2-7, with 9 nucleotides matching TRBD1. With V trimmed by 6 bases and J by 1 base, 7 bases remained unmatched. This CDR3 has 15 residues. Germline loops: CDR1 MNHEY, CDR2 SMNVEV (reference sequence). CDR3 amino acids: CASRRTGTGSYEQYF. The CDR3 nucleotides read TGTGCCAGCAGACGCACCGGGACAGGGTCCTACGAGCAGTACTTC.

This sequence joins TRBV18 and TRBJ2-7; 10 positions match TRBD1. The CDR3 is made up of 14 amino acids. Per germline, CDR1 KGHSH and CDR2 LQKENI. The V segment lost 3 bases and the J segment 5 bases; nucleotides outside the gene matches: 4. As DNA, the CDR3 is TGTGCCAGCTCACCCGGGACAGGGGCGGACGAGCAGTACTTC. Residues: CASSPGTGADEQYF.

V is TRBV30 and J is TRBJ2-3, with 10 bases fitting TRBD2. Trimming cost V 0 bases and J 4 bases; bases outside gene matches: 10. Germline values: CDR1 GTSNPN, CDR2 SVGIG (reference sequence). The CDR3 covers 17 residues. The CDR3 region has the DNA TGTGCCTGGAGTGTACTTAGGACTAGCGGTGTTTCAGATACGCAGTATTTT. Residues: CAWSVLRTSGVSDTQYF.

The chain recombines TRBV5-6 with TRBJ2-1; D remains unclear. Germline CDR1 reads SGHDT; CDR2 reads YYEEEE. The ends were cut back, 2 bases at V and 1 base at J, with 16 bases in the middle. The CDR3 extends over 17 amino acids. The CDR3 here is CASSLRPPERSYNEQFF. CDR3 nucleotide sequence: TGTGCCAGCAGCTTACGCCCGCCGGAGAGGTCCTACAATGAGCAGTTCTTC. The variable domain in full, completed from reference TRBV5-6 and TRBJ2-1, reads DAGVTQSPTHLIKTRGQQVTLRCSPKSGHDTVSWYQQALGQGPQFIFQYYEEEERQRGNFPDRFSGHQFPNYSSELNVNALLLGDSALYLCASSLRPPERSYNEQFFGPGTRLTVL.

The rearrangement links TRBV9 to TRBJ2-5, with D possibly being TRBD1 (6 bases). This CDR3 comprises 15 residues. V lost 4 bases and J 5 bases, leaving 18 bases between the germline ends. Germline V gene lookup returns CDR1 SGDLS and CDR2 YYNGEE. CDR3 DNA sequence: TGTGCCAGCAGCCCCTGGGGACAAGGGGTCGAGACCCAGTACTTC. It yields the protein CASSPWGQGVETQYF. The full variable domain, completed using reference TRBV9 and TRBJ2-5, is DSGVTQTPKHLITATGQRVTLRCSPRSGDLSVYWYQQSLDQGLQFLIQYYNGEERAKGNILERFSAQQFPDLHSELNLSSLELGDSALYFCASSPWGQGVETQYFGPGTRLLVL.

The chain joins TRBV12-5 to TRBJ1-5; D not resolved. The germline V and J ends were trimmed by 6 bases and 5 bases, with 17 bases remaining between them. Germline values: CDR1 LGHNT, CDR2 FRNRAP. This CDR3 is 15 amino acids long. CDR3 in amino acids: CASGLDSRVYQPQHF. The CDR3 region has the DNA TGTGCTAGTGGGCTGGATAGCCGGGTCTATCAGCCCCAGCATTTT. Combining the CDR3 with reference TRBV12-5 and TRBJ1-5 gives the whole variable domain DARVTQTPRHKVTEMGQEVTMRCQPILGHNTVFWYRQTMMQGLELLAYFRNRAPLDDSGMPKDRFSAEMPDATLATLKIQPSEPRDSAVYFCASGLDSRVYQPQHFGDGTRLSIL.

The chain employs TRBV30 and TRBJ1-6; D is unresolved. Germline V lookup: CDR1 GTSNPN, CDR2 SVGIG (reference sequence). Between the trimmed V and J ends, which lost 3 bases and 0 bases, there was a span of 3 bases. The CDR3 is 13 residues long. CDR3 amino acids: CAWRSSYNSPLHF. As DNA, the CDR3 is TGTGCCTGGAGGAGCTCCTATAATTCACCCCTCCACTTT. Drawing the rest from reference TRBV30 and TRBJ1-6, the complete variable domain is SQTIHQWPATLVQPVGSPLSLECTVEGTSNPNLYWYRQAAGRGLQLLFYSVGIGQISSEVPQNLSASRPQDRQFILSSKKLLLSDSGFYLCAWRSSYNSPLHFGNGTRLTVT.

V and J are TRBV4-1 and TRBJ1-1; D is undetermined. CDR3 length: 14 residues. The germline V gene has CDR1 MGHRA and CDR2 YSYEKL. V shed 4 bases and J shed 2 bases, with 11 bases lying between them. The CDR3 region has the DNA TGCGCCAGCAGCCGAACCAACGGTAACACTGAAGCTTTCTTT. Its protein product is CASSRTNGNTEAFF.

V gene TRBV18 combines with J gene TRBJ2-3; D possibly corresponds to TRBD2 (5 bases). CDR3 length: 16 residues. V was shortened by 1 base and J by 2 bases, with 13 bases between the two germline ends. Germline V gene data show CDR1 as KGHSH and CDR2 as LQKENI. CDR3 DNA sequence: TGTGCCAGCTCACCACGAGACATCGGGAACACAGATACGCAGTATTTT. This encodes CASSPRDIGNTDTQYF.

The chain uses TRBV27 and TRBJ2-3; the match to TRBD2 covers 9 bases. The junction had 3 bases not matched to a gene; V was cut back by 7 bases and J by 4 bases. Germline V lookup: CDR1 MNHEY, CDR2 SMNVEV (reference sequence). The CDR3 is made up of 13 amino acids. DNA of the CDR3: TGTGCCAGCAAGAGCGGGGGGTCAGATACGCAGTATTTT. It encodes CASKSGGSDTQYF.

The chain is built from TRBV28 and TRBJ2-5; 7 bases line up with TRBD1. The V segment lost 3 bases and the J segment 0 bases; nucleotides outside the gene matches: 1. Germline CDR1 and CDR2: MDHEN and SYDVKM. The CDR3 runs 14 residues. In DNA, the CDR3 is TGTGCCAGCAGTTTGGGACAGTACCAAGAGACCCAGTACTTC. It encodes CASSLGQYQETQYF.

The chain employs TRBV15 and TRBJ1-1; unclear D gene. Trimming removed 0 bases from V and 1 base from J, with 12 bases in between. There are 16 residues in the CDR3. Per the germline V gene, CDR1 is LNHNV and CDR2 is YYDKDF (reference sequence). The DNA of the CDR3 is TGTGCCACCAGCAGAGATATAACAGATCAGAACACTGAAGCTTTCTTT. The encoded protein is CATSRDITDQNTEAFF.

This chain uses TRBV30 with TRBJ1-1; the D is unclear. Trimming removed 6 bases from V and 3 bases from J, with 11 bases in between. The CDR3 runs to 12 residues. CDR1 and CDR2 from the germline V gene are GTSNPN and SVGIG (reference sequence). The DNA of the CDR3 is TGTGCCTGCCCACTGGGAGACACTGAAGCTTTCTTT. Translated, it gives CACPLGDTEAFF.

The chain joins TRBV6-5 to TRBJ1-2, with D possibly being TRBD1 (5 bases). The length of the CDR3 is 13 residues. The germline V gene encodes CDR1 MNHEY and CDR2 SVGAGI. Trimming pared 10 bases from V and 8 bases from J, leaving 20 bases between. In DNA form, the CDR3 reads TGTGCCACCAAGGGGACTCAGACAGACGGCTACACCTTC. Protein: CATKGTQTDGYTF.

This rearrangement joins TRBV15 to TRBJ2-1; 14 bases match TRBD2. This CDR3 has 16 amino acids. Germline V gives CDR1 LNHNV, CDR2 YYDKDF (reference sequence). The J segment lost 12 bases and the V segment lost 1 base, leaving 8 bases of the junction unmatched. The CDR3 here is CATSRVAGLAGGSQFF. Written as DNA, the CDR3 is TGTGCCACCAGCAGAGTGGCCGGACTAGCGGGAGGTTCGCAGTTCTTC.

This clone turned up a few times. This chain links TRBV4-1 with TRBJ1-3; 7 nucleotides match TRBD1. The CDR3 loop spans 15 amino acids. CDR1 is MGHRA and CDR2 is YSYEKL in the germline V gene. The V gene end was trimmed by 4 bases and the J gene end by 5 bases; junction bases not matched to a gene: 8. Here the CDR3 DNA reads TGCGCCAGCAGCCCTGTGACAGGGAGTAGAAACACCATATATTTT. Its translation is CASSPVTGSRNTIYF.